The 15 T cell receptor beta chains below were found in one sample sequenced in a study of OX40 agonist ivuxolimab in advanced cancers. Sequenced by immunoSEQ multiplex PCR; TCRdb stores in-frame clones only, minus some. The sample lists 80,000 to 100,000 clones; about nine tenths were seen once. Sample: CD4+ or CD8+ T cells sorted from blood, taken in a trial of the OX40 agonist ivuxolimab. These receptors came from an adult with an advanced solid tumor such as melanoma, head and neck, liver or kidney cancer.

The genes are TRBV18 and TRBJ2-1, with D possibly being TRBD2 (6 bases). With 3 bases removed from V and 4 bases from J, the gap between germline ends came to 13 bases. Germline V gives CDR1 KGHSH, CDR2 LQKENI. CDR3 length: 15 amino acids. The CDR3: CASSPGLDLYNEQFF. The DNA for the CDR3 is TGTGCCAGCTCACCGGGACTCGACTTATACAATGAGCAGTTCTTC.

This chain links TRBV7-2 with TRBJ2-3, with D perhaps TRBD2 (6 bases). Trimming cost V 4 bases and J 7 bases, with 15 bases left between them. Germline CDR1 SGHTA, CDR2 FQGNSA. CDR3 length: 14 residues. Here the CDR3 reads CASSSRLEGYTQYF. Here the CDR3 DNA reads TGTGCCAGCAGCTCCAGACTAGAGGGATATACGCAGTATTTT.

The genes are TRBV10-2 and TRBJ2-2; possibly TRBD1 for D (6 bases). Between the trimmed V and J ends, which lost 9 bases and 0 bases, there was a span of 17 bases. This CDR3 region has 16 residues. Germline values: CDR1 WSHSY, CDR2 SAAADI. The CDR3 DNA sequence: TGCGCCAGTTTACTCGGGACACTCACGAACACCGGGGAGCTGTTTTTT. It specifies CASLLGTLTNTGELFF.

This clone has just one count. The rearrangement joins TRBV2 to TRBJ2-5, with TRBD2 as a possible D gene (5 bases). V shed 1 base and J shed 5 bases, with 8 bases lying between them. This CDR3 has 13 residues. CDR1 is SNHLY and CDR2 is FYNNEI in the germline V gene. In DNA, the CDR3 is TGTGCCAGCAGTGAAGACGGGAAGGAGACCCAGTACTTC. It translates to CASSEDGKETQYF.

The CDR3 loop is CASSPGTTQGELFF. DNA of the CDR3: TGTGCCAGCTCACCTGGGACAACCCAAGGGGAGCTGTTTTTT. The rearrangement uses TRBV18 and TRBJ2-2, with D possibly being TRBD1 (6 bases). This CDR3 has 14 residues. The V and J ends lost 3 bases and 8 bases respectively, with 13 bases between them. In germline, CDR1 is KGHSH, CDR2 LQKENI.

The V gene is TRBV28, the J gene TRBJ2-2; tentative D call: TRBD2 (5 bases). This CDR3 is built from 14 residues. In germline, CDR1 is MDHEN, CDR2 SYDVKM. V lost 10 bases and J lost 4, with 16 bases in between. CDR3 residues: CATGVPIGTGELFF. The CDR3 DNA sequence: TGTGCCACCGGGGTTCCCATCGGCACCGGGGAGCTGTTTTTT.

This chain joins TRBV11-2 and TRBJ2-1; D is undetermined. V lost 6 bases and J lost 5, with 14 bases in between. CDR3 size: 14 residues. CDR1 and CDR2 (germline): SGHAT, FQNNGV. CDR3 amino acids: CASRLWYRNNEQFF. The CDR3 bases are TGTGCCAGCAGGTTGTGGTATCGAAACAATGAGCAGTTCTTC.

CDR3 amino acids: CASSQGSFGTDTQYF. CDR3 in DNA: TGCGCCAGCAGCCAAGGGAGCTTTGGCACAGATACGCAGTATTTT. This chain connects TRBV5-1 to TRBJ2-3, with D possibly being TRBD2 (5 bases). The CDR3 is made up of 15 amino acids. V dropped 4 bases and J dropped 1 base, with 13 bases sitting between them. CDR1 is SGHRS, CDR2 YFSETQ, per germline.

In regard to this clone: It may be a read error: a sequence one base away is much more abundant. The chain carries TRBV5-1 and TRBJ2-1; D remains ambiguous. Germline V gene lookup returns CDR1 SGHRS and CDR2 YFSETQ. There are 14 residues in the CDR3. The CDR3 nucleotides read TGCGCCAGCAGTCCGTACAGCTCCTACAATGAGCAGCTCTTC. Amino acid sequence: CASSPYSSYNEQLF.

CDR3 sequence: CASSPGQRTDTQYF. The CDR3 DNA follows: TGTGCCAGCTCACCAGGACAGCGCACAGATACGCAGTATTTT. The genes are TRBV18 and TRBJ2-3, with D possibly TRBD1 on 6 matching bases. The CDR3 covers 14 residues. Germline values: CDR1 KGHSH, CDR2 LQKENI. V lost 2 bases, J lost 1 base, and 7 bases lay in between. Based on the CDR3 plus reference TRBV18 and TRBJ2-3, the full variable domain is NAGVMQNPRHLVRRRGQEARLRCSPMKGHSHVYWYRQLPEEGLKFMVYLQKENIIDESGMPKERFSAEFPKEGPSILRIQQVVRGDSAAYFCASSPGQRTDTQYFGPGTRLTVL.

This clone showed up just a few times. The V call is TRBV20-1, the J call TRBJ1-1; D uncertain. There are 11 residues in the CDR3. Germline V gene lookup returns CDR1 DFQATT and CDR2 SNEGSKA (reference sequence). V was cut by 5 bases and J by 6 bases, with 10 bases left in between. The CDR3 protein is CSARGIAEAFF. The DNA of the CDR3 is TGCAGTGCTCGAGGTATTGCTGAAGCTTTCTTT.

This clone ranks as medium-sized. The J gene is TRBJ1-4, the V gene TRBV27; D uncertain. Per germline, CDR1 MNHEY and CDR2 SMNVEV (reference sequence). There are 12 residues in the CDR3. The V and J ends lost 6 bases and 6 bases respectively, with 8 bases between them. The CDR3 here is CASSRAHEKLFF. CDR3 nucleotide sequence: TGTGCCAGCAGCCGGGCTCATGAAAAACTGTTTTTT.

CDR3 amino acids: CASSPMLGVTKAFF. The CDR3 region has the DNA TGTGCCAGCAGCCCAATGTTGGGGGTGACGAAAGCTTTCTTT. This chain links TRBV9 with TRBJ1-1; D may be TRBD1 (5 bases). Trimming removed 4 bases at V and 9 bases at J, with 19 bases between. The CDR3 extends over 14 amino acids. Looked up from germline, CDR1 is SGDLS and CDR2 is YYNGEE.

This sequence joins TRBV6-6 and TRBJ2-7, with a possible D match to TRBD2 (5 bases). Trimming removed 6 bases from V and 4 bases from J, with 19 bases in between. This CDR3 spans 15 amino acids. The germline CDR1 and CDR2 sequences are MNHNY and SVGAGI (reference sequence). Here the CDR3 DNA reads TGTGCCAGCAGACCTAGCCAGAGGCCCAGGTACGAGCAGTACTTC. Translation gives CASRPSQRPRYEQYF.

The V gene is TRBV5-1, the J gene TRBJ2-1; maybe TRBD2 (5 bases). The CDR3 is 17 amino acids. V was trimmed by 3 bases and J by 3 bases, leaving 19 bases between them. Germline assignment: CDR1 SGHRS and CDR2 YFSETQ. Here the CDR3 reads CASSSHIPGTSYNEQFF. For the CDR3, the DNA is TGCGCCAGCAGCTCGCATATACCGGGAACCAGCTACAATGAGCAGTTCTTC. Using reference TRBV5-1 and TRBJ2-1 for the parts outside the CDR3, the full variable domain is KAGVTQTPRYLIKTRGQQVTLSCSPISGHRSVSWYQQTPGQGLQFLFEYFSETQRNKGNFPGRFSGRQFSNSRSEMNVSTLELGDSALYLCASSSHIPGTSYNEQFFGPGTRLTVL.